The next 2 T cell receptor beta chains were all read from a single sample in a study of cytomegalovirus exposure and HLA in healthy donors. Primers: 60 Vbeta forward and 13 Jbeta reverse. Measured with immunoSEQ multiplex PCR; TCRdb has only the in-frame clones, and not every one. The table has 160,000 or so clones, over 75% seen once; the top ten hold under 8%. Sequencing input: PBMCs. Receptors were obtained from a middle-aged man in good health and CMV-seropositive.

V is TRBV19 and J is TRBJ1-6; 8 bases agree with TRBD1. The CDR3 consists of 14 residues. J was trimmed by 9 bases and V by 6 bases; bases with no gene match: 7. Germline V gene lookup returns CDR1 LNHDA and CDR2 SQIVND (reference sequence). The CDR3 nucleotides are TGTGCCAGTAGAACGGACAGGGAGGCTTCACCCCTCCACTTT. Translation: CASRTDREASPLHF.

Concerning this clone: At one of its ends the junction is not consistent with the germline gene, which may arise from a read error. V is TRBV5-1 and J is TRBJ2-1; TRBD2 aligns across 8 bases. From germline, CDR1 is SGHRS and CDR2 YFSETQ. The CDR3 has 15 residues. This CDR3 is CASSWTSGGHNEQFF. The CDR3 nucleotides are TGCGCCAGCAGCTGGACGAGCGGGGGCCACAATGAGCAATTCTTC.